The 17 T cell receptor beta chains presented below share a single source sample, sequenced in a study of blood T cell repertoires in COVID-19. Method: immunoSEQ multiplex PCR; TCRdb's copy keeps in-frame clones and lacks some. The sample records 140,000 to 150,000 clones, around 91% being singletons. The sequenced sample was peripheral blood. All receptors come from a man younger than 30 with COVID-19, enrolled during active disease.

The V call is TRBV7-8, the J call TRBJ1-2, with TRBD1 matching over 7 bases. The V segment lost 1 base and the J segment 7 bases; nucleotides outside the gene matches: 6. The CDR3 contains 14 residues. Per the germline V gene, CDR1 is SGHVS and CDR2 is FQNEAQ. The CDR3, as DNA: TGTGCCAGCAGCTTAGGGGAGCACAGGGGTGGCTACACCTTC. As protein: CASSLGEHRGGYTF.

This chain connects TRBV19 to TRBJ1-2, with a tentative D call TRBD1 (6 bases). Germline CDR1 is LNHDA and CDR2 is SQIVND (reference sequence). V dropped 2 bases and J dropped 2 bases, with 9 bases sitting between them. This CDR3 is 14 amino acids long. This CDR3 reads CASSIQGPNYGYTF. CDR3 coding DNA: TGTGCCAGTAGTATACAGGGGCCAAACTATGGCTACACCTTC. Drawing the rest from reference TRBV19 and TRBJ1-2, the complete variable domain is DGGITQSPKYLFRKEGQNVTLSCEQNLNHDAMYWYRQDPGQGLRLIYYSQIVNDFQKGDIAEGYSVSREKKESFPLTVTSAQKNPTAFYLCASSIQGPNYGYTFGSGTRLTVV.

The chain is built from TRBV28 and TRBJ1-5, with D unclear. Germline V CDR1 and CDR2: MDHEN, SYDVKM. The CDR3 runs 16 residues. Trimming shortened V by 5 bases and J by 0 bases, and 14 bases separated the two germline ends. The CDR3 DNA follows: TGTGCCAGCAGTCTCATGTTCCGGGATAGCAATCAGCCCCAGCATTTT. Residues: CASSLMFRDSNQPQHF.

The chain is built from TRBV7-8 and TRBJ2-7; maybe TRBD2 (6 bases). The germline V and J ends were trimmed by 2 bases and 3 bases, with 17 bases remaining between them. This CDR3 is built from 16 residues. CDR1 SGHVS and CDR2 FQNEAQ come from the germline V gene. For the CDR3, the DNA is TGTGCCAGCAGCTTATTTCCGGGCAGGACTAACTACGAGCAGTACTTC. Translated, it gives CASSLFPGRTNYEQYF. Variable domain in full (rest from reference TRBV7-8 and TRBJ2-7): GAGVSQSPRYKVAKRGQDVALRCDPISGHVSLFWYQQALGQGPEFLTYFQNEAQLDKSGLPSDRFFAERPEGSVSTLKIQRTQQEDSAVYLCASSLFPGRTNYEQYFGPGTRLTVT.

This clone occurred a few times. CDR3 loop: CASRVNQLAGGLEFF. For the CDR3, the DNA is TGTGCCAGCAGAGTGAATCAACTAGCGGGAGGCTTAGAGTTCTTC. This rearrangement joins TRBV2 to TRBJ2-1, with 12 bases lining up with TRBD2. Looked up from germline, CDR1 is SNHLY and CDR2 is FYNNEI. V trimming: 6 bases; J trimming: 14 bases; junction bases outside the gene matches: 14. CDR3 length equals 15 residues. Using reference TRBV2 and TRBJ2-1 for the parts outside the CDR3, the full variable domain is EPEVTQTPSHQVTQMGQEVILRCVPISNHLYFYWYRQILGQKVEFLVSFYNNEISEKSEIFDDQFSVERPDGSNFTLKIRSTKLEDSAMYFCASRVNQLAGGLEFFGPGTRLTVL.

The V gene is TRBV27, the J gene TRBJ2-7, with 8 bases identical to TRBD2. The germline CDR1 and CDR2 sequences are MNHEY and SMNVEV (reference sequence). V lost 5 bases to trimming and J lost 2 bases; unmatched junction nucleotides: 11. The CDR3 extends over 16 amino acids. The CDR3 DNA reads TGTGCCAGCAGTCCTCCCGGGGTAGCGGGAACCTACGAGCAGTACTTC. Translation: CASSPPGVAGTYEQYF.

The V gene is TRBV14, the J gene TRBJ2-3; TRBD1 might be the D (5 bases). The V gene lost 6 bases and the J gene lost 4 bases, with 11 bases spanning the gap. Germline V gene data show CDR1 as SGHDN and CDR2 as FVKESK. The CDR3 consists of 13 residues. The CDR3 DNA reads TGTGCCAGCAGAAGGGGTTTTGCAGATACGCAGTATTTT. Translation: CASRRGFADTQYF.

J is TRBJ2-7 and V is TRBV28; the match to TRBD1 covers 8 bases. Germline V gene lookup returns CDR1 MDHEN and CDR2 SYDVKM. V shed 4 bases and J 3 bases; nucleotides not matched to a gene: 8. This CDR3 comprises 15 residues. In nucleotides, the CDR3 is TGTGCCAGCAGTTCCGCCGGGACAGGACTCTACGAGCAGTACTTC. Its protein is CASSSAGTGLYEQYF.

J is TRBJ2-1 and V is TRBV4-3; 7 bases are shared with TRBD2. The CDR3 has 14 amino acids. CDR1 LGHNA and CDR2 YSLEER come from the germline V gene. With V trimmed by 4 bases and J by 3 bases, 3 bases remained unmatched. This CDR3 reads CASSLGLVYNEQFF. CDR3 DNA: TGCGCCAGCAGCCTAGGACTAGTCTACAATGAGCAGTTCTTC.

This rearrangement joins TRBV5-6 to TRBJ1-5; 10 bases map to TRBD1. Per the germline V gene, CDR1 is SGHDT and CDR2 is YYEEEE. After removal of 2 bases from V and 2 bases from J, the junction contained 4 bases not matched to a gene. CDR3 length: 16 amino acids. CDR3 sequence: CASSLYDRGRNQPQHF. The DNA for the CDR3 is TGTGCCAGCAGCTTATACGACAGGGGGCGCAATCAGCCCCAGCATTTT.

The V gene is TRBV28, the J gene TRBJ2-1; weak D call: TRBD2 (6 bases). Germline V gene lookup returns CDR1 MDHEN and CDR2 SYDVKM. The CDR3 totals 13 residues. CDR3 bases: TGTGCGATTGGGGGGATTCCATACAATGAGCAGTTCTTC. It yields the protein CAIGGIPYNEQFF.

The chain combines TRBV9 with TRBJ2-5; no firm D call. V lost 4 bases, J lost 10 bases, and 17 bases lay in between. CDR3 length equals 13 residues. Germline V lookup: CDR1 SGDLS, CDR2 YYNGEE. CDR3 DNA: TGTGCCAGCAGCTTAAGACTCTCGGGTGACCAGTACTTC. Its protein product is CASSLRLSGDQYF.

Worth noting for this clone: At one of its ends the junction is not consistent with the germline gene, which may arise from a read error. The J gene is TRBJ1-4, the V gene TRBV5-5; the D gene is possibly TRBD1 (5 bases). The germline CDR1 and CDR2 sequences are SGHKS and YYEKEE (reference sequence). The CDR3 totals 14 residues. CDR3 amino acids: CASSLRGTNEKLLF. The CDR3 bases are TGTGCCAGCAGCTTGAGGGGAACTAATGAAAAACTGCTTTTT.

This clone was observed a single time. The rearrangement joins TRBV7-8 to TRBJ2-7, with D uncertain. This CDR3 comprises 12 residues. Per germline, CDR1 SGHVS and CDR2 FQNEAQ. Trimming took 3 bases from V and 6 from J, leaving 9 bases between them. The CDR3 DNA sequence: TGTGCCAGCAGCTTCTCCCTCCGCGAGCAGTACTTC. Its translation: CASSFSLREQYF. Together with reference TRBV7-8 and TRBJ2-7, the CDR3 gives the full variable domain: GAGVSQSPRYKVAKRGQDVALRCDPISGHVSLFWYQQALGQGPEFLTYFQNEAQLDKSGLPSDRFFAERPEGSVSTLKIQRTQQEDSAVYLCASSFSLREQYFGPGTRLTVT.

This rearrangement joins TRBV6-5 to TRBJ1-5; no definite D call. CDR1 is MNHEY, CDR2 SVGAGI, per germline. Trimming took off 7 bases at V and 0 bases at J, with 13 bases between the two ends. This CDR3 has 15 amino acids. The CDR3 reads CASTPSSISNQPQHF. In DNA, the CDR3 is TGTGCCAGCACCCCCTCTAGTATTAGCAATCAGCCCCAGCATTTT.

This clone occurred once. The chain links TRBV6-6 to TRBJ1-2; 8 nucleotides align to TRBD1. The V and J ends lost 5 bases and 8 bases, in that order; junction bases with no gene match: 16. The CDR3 contains 16 residues. Germline CDR1 and CDR2: MNHNY and SVGAGI (reference sequence). CDR3 bases: TGTGCCAGCAGTCGAGGGACAGGCAACCCCCAGGTGGGCTACACCTTC. It encodes CASSRGTGNPQVGYTF.

The CDR3, as DNA: TGTGCCACCGAGGGGGCCGGACATGCAGATACGCAGTATTTT. This sequence encodes CATEGAGHADTQYF. V gene TRBV24-1 combines with J gene TRBJ2-3, with TRBD1 matching 7 bases. The CDR3 runs 14 residues. V dropped 9 bases and J dropped 4; count of bases not matched to a gene: 9. Germline CDR1 reads KGHDR; CDR2 reads SFDVKD.